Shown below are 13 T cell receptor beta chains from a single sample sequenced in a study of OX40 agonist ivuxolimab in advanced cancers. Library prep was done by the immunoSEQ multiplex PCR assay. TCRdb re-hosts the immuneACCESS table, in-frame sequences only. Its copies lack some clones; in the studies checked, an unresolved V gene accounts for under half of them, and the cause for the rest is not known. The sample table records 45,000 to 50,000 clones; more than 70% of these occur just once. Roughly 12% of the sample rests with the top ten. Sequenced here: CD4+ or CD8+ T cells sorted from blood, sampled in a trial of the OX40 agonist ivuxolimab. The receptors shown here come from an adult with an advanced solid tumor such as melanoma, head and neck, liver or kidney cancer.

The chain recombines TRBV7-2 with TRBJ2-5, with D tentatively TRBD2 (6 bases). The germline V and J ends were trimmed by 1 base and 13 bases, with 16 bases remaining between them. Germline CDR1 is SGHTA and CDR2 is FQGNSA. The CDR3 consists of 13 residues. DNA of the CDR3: TGTGCCAGCAGCTTAGGGGCCTGGACTAAGGGGTACTTC. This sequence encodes CASSLGAWTKGYF.

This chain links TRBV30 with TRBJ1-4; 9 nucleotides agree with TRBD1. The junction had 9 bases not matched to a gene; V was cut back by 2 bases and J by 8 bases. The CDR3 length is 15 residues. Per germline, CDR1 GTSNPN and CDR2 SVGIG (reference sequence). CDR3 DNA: TGTGCCTGGAGTCTGGACAGGGGCAATGGGGAAAAACTGTTTTTT. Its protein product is CAWSLDRGNGEKLFF.

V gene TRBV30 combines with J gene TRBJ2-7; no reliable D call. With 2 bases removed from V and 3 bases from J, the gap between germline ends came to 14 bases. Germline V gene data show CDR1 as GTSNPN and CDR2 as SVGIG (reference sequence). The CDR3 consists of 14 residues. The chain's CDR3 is CAWSSGPPCYEQYF. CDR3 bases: TGTGCCTGGAGTTCCGGACCTCCCTGCTACGAGCAGTACTTC.

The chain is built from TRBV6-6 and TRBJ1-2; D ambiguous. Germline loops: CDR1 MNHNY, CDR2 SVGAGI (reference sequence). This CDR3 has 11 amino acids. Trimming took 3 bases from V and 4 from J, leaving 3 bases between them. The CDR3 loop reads CASSYSYGYTF. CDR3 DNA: TGTGCCAGCAGTTATTCCTATGGCTACACCTTC.

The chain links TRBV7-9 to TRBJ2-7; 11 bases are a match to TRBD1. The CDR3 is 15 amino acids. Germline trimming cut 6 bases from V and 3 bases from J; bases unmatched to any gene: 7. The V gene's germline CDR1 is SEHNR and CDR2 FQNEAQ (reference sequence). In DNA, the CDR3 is TGTGCCAGCAGTCCCAGGACAGGGGGCAACTACGAGCAGTACTTC. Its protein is CASSPRTGGNYEQYF. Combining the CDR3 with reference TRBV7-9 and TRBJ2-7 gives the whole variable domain DTGVSQNPRHKITKRGQNVTFRCDPISEHNRLYWYRQTLGQGPEFLTYFQNEAQLEKSRLLSDRFSAERPKGSFSTLEIQRTEQGDSAMYLCASSPRTGGNYEQYFGPGTRLTVT.

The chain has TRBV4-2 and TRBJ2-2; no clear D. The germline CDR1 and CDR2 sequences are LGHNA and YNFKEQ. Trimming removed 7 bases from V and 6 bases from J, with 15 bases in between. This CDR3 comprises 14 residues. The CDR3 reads CASTPGKKAGELFF. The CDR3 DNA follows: TGTGCCAGCACCCCGGGCAAGAAGGCCGGGGAGCTGTTTTTT.

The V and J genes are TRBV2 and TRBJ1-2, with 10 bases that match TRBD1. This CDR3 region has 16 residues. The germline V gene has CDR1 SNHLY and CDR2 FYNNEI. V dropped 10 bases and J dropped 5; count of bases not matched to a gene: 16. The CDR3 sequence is CATTRDRGSITYGYTF. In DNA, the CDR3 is TGTGCCACTACCCGGGACAGGGGAAGTATTACATATGGCTACACCTTC. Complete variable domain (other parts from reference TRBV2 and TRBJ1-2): EPEVTQTPSHQVTQMGQEVILRCVPISNHLYFYWYRQILGQKVEFLVSFYNNEISEKSEIFDDQFSVERPDGSNFTLKIRSTKLEDSAMYFCATTRDRGSITYGYTFGSGTRLTVV.

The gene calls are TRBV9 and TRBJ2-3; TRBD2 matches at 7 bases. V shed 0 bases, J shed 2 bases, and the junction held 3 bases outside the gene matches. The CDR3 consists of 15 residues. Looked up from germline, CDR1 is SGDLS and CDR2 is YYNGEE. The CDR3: CASSVGGGYTDTQYF. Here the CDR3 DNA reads TGTGCCAGCAGCGTAGGCGGGGGTTACACAGATACGCAGTATTTT.

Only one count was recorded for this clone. CDR3 bases: TGTGCCAGCCTTGGCGAGTTTACGGGAGGCACTGAAGCTTTCTTT. It is translated as CASLGEFTGGTEAFF. The chain uses TRBV7-3 and TRBJ1-1; D gene unclear. Trimming left V 8 bases short and J 4 bases short, with 20 bases between. In germline, CDR1 is SGHTA, CDR2 FQGTGA. This CDR3 is 15 amino acids long.

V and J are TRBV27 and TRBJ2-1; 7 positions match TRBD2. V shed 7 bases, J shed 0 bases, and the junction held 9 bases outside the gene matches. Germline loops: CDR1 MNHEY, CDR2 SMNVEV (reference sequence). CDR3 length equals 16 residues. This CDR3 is CASKLAPASSYNEQFF. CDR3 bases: TGTGCCAGCAAACTAGCGCCCGCTAGCTCCTACAATGAGCAGTTCTTC.

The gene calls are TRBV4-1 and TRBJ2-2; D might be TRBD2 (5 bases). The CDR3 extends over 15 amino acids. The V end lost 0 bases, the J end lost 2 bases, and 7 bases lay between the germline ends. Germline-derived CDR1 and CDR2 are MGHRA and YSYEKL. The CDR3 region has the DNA TGCGCCAGCAGCCAAGAGTGGACTAACACCGGGGAGCTGTTTTTT. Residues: CASSQEWTNTGELFF.

The CDR3 here is CASSQTLLGGGEQYF. The CDR3 bases are TGTGCCAGCAGTCAAACTTTATTGGGGGGTGGCGAGCAGTACTTC. The V gene is TRBV27, the J gene TRBJ2-7, with D perhaps TRBD2 (6 bases). The V and J ends lost 5 bases and 6 bases respectively, with 20 bases between them. Germline CDR1 and CDR2: MNHEY and SMNVEV (reference sequence). The CDR3 runs to 15 residues.

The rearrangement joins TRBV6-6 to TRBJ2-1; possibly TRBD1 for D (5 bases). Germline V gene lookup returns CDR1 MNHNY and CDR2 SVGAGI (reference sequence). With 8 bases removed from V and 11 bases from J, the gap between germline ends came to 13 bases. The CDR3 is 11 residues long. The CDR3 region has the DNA TGTGCCAGCTCCCCAGGGATGCAGCAGTTCTTC. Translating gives CASSPGMQQFF.